This T cell receptor (beta chain) was sequenced in a study of Ad26.COV2.S vaccination and SARS-CoV-2 variants. About the study: Vaccine-arm donor from the placebo-controlled COV1001 Ad26.COV2.S trial. Ad26.COV2.S, an intramuscular injection, was given once or twice 56 days apart. Study-level results: Placebo recipients showed lower spike-specific TCR breadth than vaccinees.

This CDR3 region has 14 residues. Germline assignment: CDR1 LGHNT and CDR2 FRNRAP. V was trimmed by 5 bases and J by 3 bases, leaving 13 bases between them. A word on this clone: As yet, its antigen is unknown.

Documented treatment: some 19 received Ad26.COV2.S at low or high dose, single or two shots; 5 received placebo; per-sample allocation not given. Samples analyzed were those drawn on day 63 after the first vaccine or placebo injection. TCRdb keeps only in-frame clones here, not all; method: immunoSEQ multiplex PCR. The sample includes 300,000 to 350,000 clones, 88% of them seen just once. The source is a person aged 18-65 years who received the Ad26.COV2.S COVID-19 vaccine or a placebo. Sequenced material: peripheral blood, taken in a trial of Ad26.COV2.S vaccine versus placebo. The rearrangement uses TRBV12-5 and TRBJ1-1; no definite D call. This CDR3 is CASGLPRLDTEAFF. In DNA form, the CDR3 reads TGTGCTAGTGGTCTCCCACGGTTGGACACTGAAGCTTTCTTT.